This TCR beta chain was recovered during a study of post-analysis software for immune sequencing data. Study background: There were relapsing-remitting, secondary progressive and progressive-relapsing multiple sclerosis among the disease courses included.

As regards this clonotype: Its specificity is unknown.

Study results and limitations: Same-batch samples co-clustered strongly by F measure. Patients used about 5 TRBV segments, including TRBV5-6, TRBV5-1 and TRBV20-1, more often than controls. The study found significantly lower normalized Chao1 diversity in multiple sclerosis patients than in controls.

Carried by the TCR beta cDNA libraries were unique molecular identifiers. TCRdb passed the PCR reads through MiXCR, listing each CDR3 protein once. The sample holds about 540,000 distinct CDR3 sequences, less than 40% seen once. This CDR3 region has 14 residues. V shed 5 bases, J shed 3 bases, and the junction held 4 bases outside the gene matches. Germline CDR1 and CDR2: SGHRS and YFSETQ. V is TRBV5-1 and J is TRBJ2-7, with 11 bases lining up with TRBD2. This clonotype was sampled from a girl aged 2-17 years with multiple sclerosis. Sequenced: blood. CDR3: CASRISGGDYEQYF. For the CDR3, the DNA is TGCGCCAGCAGGATTAGCGGGGGGGACTACGAGCAGTACTTC. The full variable domain, its missing parts supplied by reference TRBV5-1 and TRBJ2-7, is KAGVTQTPRYLIKTRGQQVTLSCSPISGHRSVSWYQQTPGQGLQFLFEYFSETQRNKGNFPGRFSGRQFSNSRSEMNVSTLELGDSALYLCASRISGGDYEQYFGPGTRLTVT.